This TCR beta chain was recorded in a study of blood T cell repertoires in COVID-19. Study at large: The United States, Italy and Spain were the sources of the acute and convalescent COVID-19 samples. Sample material is recorded as cDNA or gDNA derived from T cells, B-cell-depleted T cells, or PBMCs.

CDR3 size: 16 residues. This table comes from immunoSEQ multiplex PCR, and its TCRdb copy is limited to in-frame clones, with some not included. Here the sample spans about 200,000 clones, around 90% being singletons. The V call is TRBV12-1, the J call TRBJ1-5; the table gives TRBD1 as D, unverified against the DNA. TRBV12-1 is recorded as a pseudogene. The sequenced material came from peripheral blood. This receptor was obtained from a human donor in a cohort sampled during active COVID-19. As DNA, the CDR3 is TGTGCCAGCAGCTTCCCCACAGGTTTGGGCAATCAGCCCCAGCATTTT. Residues: CASSFPTGLGNQPQHF.